The 20 T cell receptor beta chains below were found in one sample sequenced in a study of blood T cell repertoires in COVID-19. Only in-frame clones appear in the TCRdb table, and some are missing; sequencing was by immunoSEQ multiplex PCR. The table lists about 180,000 clones, approximately 84% of them singletons. Sequencing used peripheral blood. These receptors originate from a human donor in a cohort sampled during active COVID-19.

The genes are TRBV9 and TRBJ2-5, with no clear D. CDR1 and CDR2 (germline): SGDLS, YYNGEE. Trimming pared 4 bases from V and 2 bases from J, leaving 15 bases between. The CDR3 sequence is 15 residues long. DNA for the CDR3: TGTGCCAGCAGCCCCCCCGAGGCGCAACAAGAGACCCAGTACTTC. Amino acid sequence: CASSPPEAQQETQYF.

This clone turned up a few times. V and J are TRBV4-1 and TRBJ1-1, with D hard to call. CDR1 and CDR2 from the germline V gene are MGHRA and YSYEKL. CDR3 length equals 13 residues. V dropped 5 bases and J dropped 5 bases, with 12 bases sitting between them. This CDR3 is CASSASERTEAFF. As DNA, the CDR3 is TGCGCCAGCAGCGCATCAGAGAGGACTGAAGCTTTCTTT.

This chain uses TRBV6-6 with TRBJ1-1; weak D call: TRBD1 (6 bases). Per germline, CDR1 MNHNY and CDR2 SVGAGI (reference sequence). This CDR3 region has 15 residues. V lost 3 bases, J lost 5 bases, and 16 bases lay in between. The CDR3 nucleotides read TGTGCCAGCAGTTATGGATCGGGGGGGCGAACTGAAGCTTTCTTT. It translates to CASSYGSGGRTEAFF.

CDR3 bases: TGTGCCAGCAGTGACAGGGTGGGAATCTCTGGAAACACCATATATTTT. Encoded protein: CASSDRVGISGNTIYF. The V call is TRBV2, the J call TRBJ1-3, with D perhaps matching TRBD1 (5 bases). The germline gives CDR1 SNHLY, CDR2 FYNNEI. The CDR3 runs 16 residues. Trimming took 3 bases from V and 0 from J, leaving 12 bases between them.

The chain uses TRBV19 and TRBJ1-1; no definite D call. Trimming removed 5 bases at V and 0 bases at J, with 13 bases between. Germline CDR1 and CDR2: LNHDA and SQIVND (reference sequence). The CDR3 consists of 15 residues. The CDR3 DNA follows: TGTGCCAGTAGTGACCCGGGAACCATGAACACTGAAGCTTTCTTT. Translating gives CASSDPGTMNTEAFF.

This clone was seen just once. This sequence joins TRBV27 and TRBJ2-1, with TRBD2 identical over 7 bases. CDR1 is MNHEY and CDR2 is SMNVEV in the germline V gene (reference sequence). The CDR3 is made up of 15 amino acids. With 2 bases clipped from V and 4 bases from J, the junction kept 5 bases outside the gene matches. The CDR3 DNA follows: TGTGCCAGCAGTTTAAGACTAGCAGAGTACAATGAGCAGTTCTTC. Amino acid sequence: CASSLRLAEYNEQFF.

The genes are TRBV7-9 and TRBJ2-1; D gene unclear. Trimming left V 4 bases short and J 10 bases short, with 11 bases between. CDR1 SEHNR and CDR2 FQNEAQ come from the germline V gene (reference sequence). The CDR3 runs to 12 residues. CDR3 sequence (DNA): TGTGCCAGCAGCTCAATTAACACCGAGCAGTTCTTC. This sequence encodes CASSSINTEQFF. The variable domain in full, with the rest retrieved from reference TRBV7-9 and TRBJ2-1, is DTGVSQNPRHKITKRGQNVTFRCDPISEHNRLYWYRQTLGQGPEFLTYFQNEAQLEKSRLLSDRFSAERPKGSFSTLEIQRTEQGDSAMYLCASSSINTEQFFGPGTRLTVL.

The chain employs TRBV19 and TRBJ1-2; 8 positions agree with TRBD1. V shed 3 bases, J shed 8 bases, and the junction held 5 bases outside the gene matches. Germline V lookup: CDR1 LNHDA, CDR2 SQIVND (reference sequence). The CDR3 spans 13 residues. DNA of the CDR3: TGTGCCAGTAGTATCGCACAGGGGGGAGGCTACACCTTC. Translation: CASSIAQGGGYTF.

J is TRBJ2-7 and V is TRBV10-3; 8 nucleotides match TRBD1. The germline V gene has CDR1 ENHRY and CDR2 SYGVKD. Losses at the gene ends were 10 bases for V and 4 bases for J; bases not matched to a gene: 6. The CDR3 totals 12 residues. The CDR3 region is CATGQGSYEQYF. The CDR3 bases are TGTGCCACCGGACAGGGATCGTACGAGCAGTACTTC.

The chain employs TRBV2 and TRBJ2-7, with 12 bases that match TRBD1. The CDR3 spans 17 residues. Germline trimming cut 8 bases from V and 6 bases from J; bases unmatched to any gene: 17. The germline V gene has CDR1 SNHLY and CDR2 FYNNEI. CDR3 amino acids: CASFGALRDRGRIEQYF. CDR3 coding DNA: TGTGCCAGCTTCGGGGCGTTGCGGGACAGGGGGCGGATCGAGCAGTACTTC.

The V and J genes are TRBV2 and TRBJ1-2; 9 bases map to TRBD1. Trimming took 7 bases from V and 4 from J; bases not matched to a gene: 7. Germline CDR1 SNHLY, CDR2 FYNNEI. This CDR3 is built from 14 residues. CDR3 sequence (DNA): TGTGCCAGCAAAGTTGGACAGGGGTTCTATGGCTACACCTTC. Translation gives CASKVGQGFYGYTF.

The chain recombines TRBV11-2 with TRBJ2-1, with TRBD2 matching over 11 bases. The V gene end was trimmed by 3 bases and the J gene end by 4 bases; junction bases not matched to a gene: 14. This CDR3 has 19 amino acids. Germline CDR1 and CDR2: SGHAT and FQNNGV. The CDR3 here is CASSLIAGGARQEYNEQFF. The CDR3 DNA follows: TGTGCCAGCAGCTTGATAGCGGGGGGGGCCCGTCAAGAGTACAATGAGCAGTTCTTC.

The rearrangement joins TRBV2 to TRBJ1-2; TRBD1 matches at 11 bases. Trimming at V came to 6 bases and at J to 8 bases, leaving 5 bases not matched to a gene. CDR1 is SNHLY, CDR2 FYNNEI, per germline. The CDR3 runs 13 residues. The CDR3 DNA reads TGTGCCAGCAGAGGACAGGGGGCGGGAGGCTACACCTTC. It specifies CASRGQGAGGYTF.

This sequence joins TRBV3-1 (or the pseudogene TRBV3-2) and TRBJ2-7, with D unclear. Germline V gene lookup returns CDR1 LGHDT and CDR2 YNNKEL (reference sequence). The CDR3 covers 14 residues. The V gene lost 3 bases and the J gene lost 0 bases, with 9 bases spanning the gap. CDR3 protein: CASSQPPHSYEQYF. The CDR3 coding sequence is TGTGCCAGCAGCCAGCCTCCACACTCCTACGAGCAGTACTTC.

The chain couples TRBV5-1 to TRBJ2-1; unclear D gene. The CDR3 sequence is 13 residues long. Trimming cost V 4 bases and J 1 base, with 6 bases left between them. Looked up from germline, CDR1 is SGHRS and CDR2 is YFSETQ. The CDR3 region is CASSPISYNEQFF. CDR3 coding DNA: TGCGCCAGCAGCCCCATTTCCTACAATGAGCAGTTCTTC.

The chain employs TRBV19 and TRBJ1-2; unclear D gene. The V and J ends lost 1 base and 2 bases respectively, with 11 bases between them. The CDR3 is 15 residues long. Per the germline V gene, CDR1 is LNHDA and CDR2 is SQIVND (reference sequence). CDR3 in amino acids: CASSIGPRRNYGYTF. DNA of the CDR3: TGTGCCAGTAGTATAGGACCCAGGCGCAACTATGGCTACACCTTC.

The chain carries TRBV27 and TRBJ1-2; TRBD1 agrees at 9 bases. The CDR3 consists of 15 residues. The germline V gene has CDR1 MNHEY and CDR2 SMNVEV (reference sequence). The junction had 7 bases not matched to a gene; V was cut back by 4 bases and J by 4 bases. CDR3 amino acids: CASSSTGGGGYGYTF. CDR3 nucleotide sequence: TGTGCCAGCAGTTCGACAGGGGGTGGGGGCTATGGCTACACCTTC.

This chain links TRBV15 with TRBJ2-5; TRBD1 matches at 8 bases. V dropped 4 bases and J dropped 5; count of bases not matched to a gene: 3. The length of the CDR3 is 13 residues. Germline V CDR1 and CDR2: LNHNV, YYDKDF (reference sequence). CDR3 residues: CATSTGGLETQYF. CDR3 coding DNA: TGTGCCACCAGCACAGGGGGCTTGGAGACCCAGTACTTC.

This sequence joins TRBV4-1 and TRBJ1-1; TRBD1 matches 7 bases. The CDR3 totals 15 residues. Per the germline V gene, CDR1 is MGHRA and CDR2 is YSYEKL. J was trimmed by 3 bases and V by 4 bases; bases with no gene match: 8. The CDR3 reads CASSLGQALDTEAFF. CDR3 coding DNA: TGCGCCAGCAGCCTAGGACAGGCGTTGGACACTGAAGCTTTCTTT.

J is TRBJ2-2 and V is TRBV7-9; 9 bases match TRBD1. Germline trimming cut 4 bases from V and 3 bases from J; bases unmatched to any gene: 3. The CDR3 spans 15 residues. Germline CDR1 reads SEHNR; CDR2 reads FQNEAQ (reference sequence). As DNA, the CDR3 is TGTGCCAGCAGCTCACAGGGGGCGCACACCGGGGAGCTGTTTTTT. It is translated as CASSSQGAHTGELFF.